This T cell receptor (beta chain) was sequenced for a study of a mutant IDH1 vaccine in newly diagnosed glioma. Whole-study context: Patients, over weeks 1, 3, 5, 7, 11, 15, 19 and 23, received a total of eight vaccinations.

A word on this clone: Its antigen is not known.

The study's findings and limits: Pseudoprogression appears to have had no connection to changes in top peripheral T cell clonotypes.

Sample time point: week 23, last vaccination. Doses comprised 300 ug of mutant IDH1 20-mer peptide each, plus topical imiquimod. Germline CDR1 reads SGHAT; CDR2 reads FQNNGV. V lost 6 bases and J lost 7; bases outside the gene matches: 12. There are 15 residues in the CDR3. Repertoires were generated with immunoSEQ multiplex PCR, while TCRdb's copy carries only in-frame clones and drops some. The top ten clones hold roughly 0.74% of a sample with tens of thousands of clones, approximately 85% of them seen once. This chain joins TRBV11-2 and TRBJ2-7, with TRBD1 matching over 10 bases. Sequencing used PBMCs, obtained from a glioma patient whose treatment included an IDH1 peptide vaccine. The clonotype comes from a woman aged 50 to 60 with glioma. CDR3 amino acids: CASRRAGTGALEQYF. The CDR3 nucleotides read TGTGCCAGCAGGCGGGCCGGGACAGGGGCCCTAGAGCAGTACTTC.